Presented here are 3 T cell receptor beta chains from one specimen sequenced in a study of T cells in Graves' hyperthyroidism and ophthalmopathy (dated by TCRdb to between 2019 and 2020). The protocol used for the library was multiplex PCR. The sequencer was an Illumina HiSeq 2000. TCR beta CDR3 regions were amplified from RNA transcripts. For the first round of RT-PCR on the TCR CDR3, the HTBI primer set was used together with the Qiagen OneStep RT-PCR kit. The public reads were run again by TCRdb, first through fastp at Q25 and then through MiXCR, and only productive beta chains were kept. Here each entry gathers all rows of one CDR3 protein and keeps the most common genes and DNA. The sample table lists some 700,000 distinct CDR3 sequences, roughly 17% of them with a count of one. The ten largest clones add up to 15% to 19% of the sample. The sequencing input was blood. The receptors were sampled from a man in his fifties or sixties with Graves' hyperthyroidism.

This clonotype was seen repeatedly, ten times or more. The chain uses TRBV12-3 or TRBV12-4 and TRBJ2-1, with D perhaps matching TRBD1 or TRBD2 (5 bases each). Trimming removed 5 bases at V and 8 bases at J, with 16 bases between. The CDR3 has 14 residues. The CDR3: CASSPGGEMDEQFF. CDR3 sequence (DNA): TGTGCCAGCAGTCCTGGGGGAGAGATGGATGAGCAGTTCTTC.

The chain links TRBV14 to TRBJ2-7; 7 bases fit TRBD1. Germline trimming cut 5 bases from V and 5 bases from J; bases unmatched to any gene: 9. The CDR3 is 14 residues long. Germline CDR1 is SGHDN and CDR2 is FVKESK. CDR3 DNA sequence: TGTGCCAGCAGCATTCCGGGACAGAACAACGAGCAGTACTTC. Amino acids: CASSIPGQNNEQYF.

This clonotype appeared a few times. The gene calls are TRBV15 and TRBJ1-1; D gene ambiguous. Trimming took off 5 bases at V and 1 base at J, with 8 bases between the two ends. Germline V CDR1 and CDR2: LNHNV, YYDKDF (reference sequence). The CDR3 runs to 13 residues. The CDR3 nucleotides read TGTGCCACCAGCCCGGGATCGAACACTGAAGCTTTCTTT. It is translated as CATSPGSNTEAFF.